This T cell receptor beta chain was sequenced during a study of blood T cell repertoires in COVID-19. The assay was immunoSEQ multiplex PCR, and TCRdb's table has in-frame clones only and misses some. The table records about 180,000 clones, roughly four fifths of them present only once. The CDR3 loop spans 13 amino acids. Germline CDR1 SQVTM, CDR2 ANQGSEA. Between the trimmed V and J ends, which lost 3 bases and 6 bases, there was a span of 13 bases. The chain uses TRBV29-1 and TRBJ2-3; D possibly corresponds to TRBD2 (6 bases). The receptor was isolated from a woman in her sixties or seventies with COVID-19, enrolled during active disease. The sample taken for sequencing was peripheral blood. In DNA form, the CDR3 reads TGCAGCGTTGACAGCGGAGGGGCCGATACGCAGTATTTT. As protein: CSVDSGGADTQYF.